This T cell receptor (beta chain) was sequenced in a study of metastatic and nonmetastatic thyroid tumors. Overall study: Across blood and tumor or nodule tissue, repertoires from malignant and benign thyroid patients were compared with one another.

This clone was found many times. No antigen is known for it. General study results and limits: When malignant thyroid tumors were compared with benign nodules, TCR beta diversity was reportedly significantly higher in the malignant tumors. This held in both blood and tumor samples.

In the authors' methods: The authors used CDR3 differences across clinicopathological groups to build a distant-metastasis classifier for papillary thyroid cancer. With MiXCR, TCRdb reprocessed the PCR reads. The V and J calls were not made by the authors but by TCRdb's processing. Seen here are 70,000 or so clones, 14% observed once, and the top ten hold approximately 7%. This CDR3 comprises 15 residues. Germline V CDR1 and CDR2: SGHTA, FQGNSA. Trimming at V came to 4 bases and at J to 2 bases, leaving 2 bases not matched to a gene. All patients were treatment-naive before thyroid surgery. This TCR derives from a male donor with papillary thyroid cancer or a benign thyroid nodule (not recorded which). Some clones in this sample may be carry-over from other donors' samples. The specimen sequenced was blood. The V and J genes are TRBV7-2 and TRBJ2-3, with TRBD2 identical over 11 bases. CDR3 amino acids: CASSSSGRPTDTQYF. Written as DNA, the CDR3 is TGTGCCAGCAGCTCTAGCGGGAGGCCCACAGATACGCAGTATTTT.